This entry features one T cell receptor (beta chain) sequence. What it binds is not known. Produced via immunoSEQ multiplex PCR; TCRdb's table is partial and in-frame only. The sample holds over 30,000 clones; approximately 70% are singletons and the top ten take approximately 24%. Pools of viral peptides were used by the ViraFEST assay to expand antigen-specific CD4+ T cells ahead of sequencing. The culture ran for approximately 10 days, and then CD4+ T cells were isolated. Nobody among the vaccine recipients had prior SARS-CoV-2 infection (nucleocapsid antibodies were negative). The data derive from a study of vaccination effects on CD4 cells after COVID-19. General study findings and limits: Clones that were induced by infection or by vaccine showed marked contraction late after vaccination.

V lost 5 bases to trimming and J lost 7 bases, with 17 bases between them. This CDR3 has 14 residues. Germline CDR1 and CDR2: SEHNR and FQNEAQ (reference sequence). Sequencing was performed on CD4+ T cells from PBMCs cultured with SARS-CoV-2 spike peptides, taken before COVID-19 vaccination. The sequence came from a human donor who received a COVID-19 vaccine. This chain uses TRBV7-9 with TRBJ1-1; tentatively, D is TRBD1 (6 bases). The CDR3 protein is CASSLSGGAGEAFF. CDR3 DNA sequence: TGTGCCAGCAGCCTTAGCGGGGGCGCCGGTGAAGCTTTCTTT.